This T cell receptor beta chain originates from a study of T-cell reconstitution after alpha-beta-depleted transplantation in children. Germline V gives CDR1 DFQATT, CDR2 SNEGSKA (reference sequence). There are 13 residues in the CDR3. The V end lost 3 bases, the J end lost 2 bases, and 8 bases lay between the germline ends. Unique molecular identifiers were used to barcode this TCRbeta library. TCRdb re-derived calls from the PCR reads in MiXCR, one entry per CDR3 protein. The data hold approximately 630,000 distinct CDR3 sequences, with less than 15% observed a single time. Regarding the study as a whole: Expanded clones from the graft, numbering several hundred, reportedly supplied alpha-beta T cells about two months after transplant. A year post-transplant, T-cell counts and diversity derived mostly from newly produced T cells.

This clonotype was seen repeatedly, ten times or more. The antigen remains unidentified. J is TRBJ1-3 and V is TRBV20-1; D remains ambiguous. The sequence was obtained from a girl aged 2-15 years with congenital amegakaryocytic thrombocytopenia, due to receive a stem cell transplant. Here the sequenced sample was PBMCs, taken before TCRalphabeta/CD19-depleted stem cell transplant. The CDR3 region is CSASVDPGNTIYF. The CDR3 DNA is TGCAGTGCTAGTGTGGACCCTGGAAACACCATATATTTT.